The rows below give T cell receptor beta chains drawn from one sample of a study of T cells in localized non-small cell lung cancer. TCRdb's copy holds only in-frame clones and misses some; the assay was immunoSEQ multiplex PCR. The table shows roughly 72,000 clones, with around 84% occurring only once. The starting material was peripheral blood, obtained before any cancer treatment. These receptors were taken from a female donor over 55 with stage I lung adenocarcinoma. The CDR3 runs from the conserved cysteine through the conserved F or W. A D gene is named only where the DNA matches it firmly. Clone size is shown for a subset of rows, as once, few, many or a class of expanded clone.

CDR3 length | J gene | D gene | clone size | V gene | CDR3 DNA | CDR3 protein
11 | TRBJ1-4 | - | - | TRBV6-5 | TGTGCCAGTAAAAAGGGTGAAAAACTGTTTTTT | CASKKGEKLFF
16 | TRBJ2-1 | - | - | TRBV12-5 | TGTGCTAGTGGTTTGCTTTCAGGCGGGGGCCGCAATGAGCAGTTCTTC | CASGLLSGGGRNEQFF
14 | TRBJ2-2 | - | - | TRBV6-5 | TGTGCCAGCAGTTACATTCGGGGAACCGGGGAGCTGTTTTTT | CASSYIRGTGELFF
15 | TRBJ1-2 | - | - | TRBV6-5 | TGTGCCATCAGTGTCCAGGGAGTGGAGAACTATGGCTACACCTTC | CAISVQGVENYGYTF
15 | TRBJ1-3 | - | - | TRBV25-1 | TGTGCCACCGCTGTCGGGGGCTGGCGGGGAAACACCATATATTTT | CATAVGGWRGNTIYF
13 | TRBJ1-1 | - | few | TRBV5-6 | TGTGCCAGCAGCTCGGGAGCCAACACTGAAGCTTTCTTT | CASSSGANTEAFF
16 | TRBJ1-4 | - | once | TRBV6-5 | TGTGCCAGCAGTTACTTTCCGAACAGGGAGTTTGAAAAACTGTTTTTT | CASSYFPNREFEKLFF
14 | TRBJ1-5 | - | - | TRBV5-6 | TGTGCCAGCAGCGTTAGGATTAGCAATCAGCCCCAGCATTTT | CASSVRISNQPQHF
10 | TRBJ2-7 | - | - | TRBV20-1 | TGCAGTGCTCACTCCTACGAGCAGTACTTC | CSAHSYEQYF
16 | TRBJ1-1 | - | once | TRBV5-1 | TGCGCCAGCAGCTTGGATGAGGGGTGGGTAGGCACTGAAGCTTTCTTT | CASSLDEGWVGTEAFF
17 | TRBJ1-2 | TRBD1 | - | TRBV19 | TGTGCCAGTAGTTCGACTGGGACAGGGGGGAGAGACTATGGCTACACCTTC | CASSSTGTGGRDYGYTF
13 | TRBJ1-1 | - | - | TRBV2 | TGTGCCAGCAGTCGAGGTGACGACACTGAAGCTTTCTTT | CASSRGDDTEAFF
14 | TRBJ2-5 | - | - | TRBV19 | TGTGCCAGTAGTATCAAGCGGGACCAAGAGACCCAGTACTTC | CASSIKRDQETQYF
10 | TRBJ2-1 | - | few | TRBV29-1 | TGCAGCGTTGCAGGGGATGAGCAGTTCTTC | CSVAGDEQFF
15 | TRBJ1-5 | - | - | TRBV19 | TGTGCCAGTAGTATAGCCCAGAATAGCAATCAGCCCCAGCATTTT | CASSIAQNSNQPQHF
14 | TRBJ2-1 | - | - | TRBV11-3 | TGTGCCACCAAACGTAGTAGCAGCTACAATGAGCAGTTCTTC | CATKRSSSYNEQFF
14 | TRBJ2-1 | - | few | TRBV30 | TGTGCCTGGCGTAACTCGCGGGCCGACAATGAGCAGTTCTTC | CAWRNSRADNEQFF
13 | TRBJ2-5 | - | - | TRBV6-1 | TGTGCCAGCAGGAGGCAGTTGCAAGAGACCCAGTACTTC | CASRRQLQETQYF
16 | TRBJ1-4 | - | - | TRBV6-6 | TGTGCCAGCAGTTACTGGCAGACCCGTTCTAATGAAAAACTGTTTTTT | CASSYWQTRSNEKLFF
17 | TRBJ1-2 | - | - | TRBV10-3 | TGTGCCGCCGTCGGGGGCGAGGCGGGAAACGTGGGCTATGGCTACACCTTC | CAAVGGEAGNVGYGYTF
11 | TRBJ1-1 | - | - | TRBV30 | TGTGCCTGGGAACAGAACACTGAAGCTTTCTTT | CAWEQNTEAFF
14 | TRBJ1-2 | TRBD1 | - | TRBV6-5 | TGTGCCAGCAGGGGCGGGACAGCTAACTATGGCTACACCTTC | CASRGGTANYGYTF